Each of the 21 T cell receptor beta chains below was sequenced from the same sample in a study of blood T cell repertoires in COVID-19. Using immunoSEQ multiplex PCR, the repertoire was profiled, and TCRdb retains in-frame clones only, with some absent. The sample lists about 150,000 clones; over 80% were seen once. The sequenced sample consisted of peripheral blood. These receptors came from a man between 60 and 75 years old with active or convalescent COVID-19.

The rearrangement joins TRBV24-1 to TRBJ2-2; the match to TRBD1 covers 7 bases. The CDR3 has 16 residues. The J segment lost 6 bases and the V segment lost 5 bases, leaving 11 bases of the junction unmatched. Germline V lookup: CDR1 KGHDR, CDR2 SFDVKD. The CDR3 DNA is TGTGCCACCAGTGCCCGACAGGGTAAAGGGGCCGGGGAGCTGTTTTTT. Its protein is CATSARQGKGAGELFF.

The gene calls are TRBV5-1 and TRBJ1-4, with TRBD1 as a possible D gene (6 bases). The CDR3 contains 16 residues. From germline, CDR1 is SGHRS and CDR2 YFSETQ. Deletions cut 0 bases from V and 10 bases from J, with 19 bases between. CDR3: CASSLDGTRTRRKLFF. CDR3 DNA: TGCGCCAGCAGCTTGGACGGGACACGGACTAGGCGAAAACTGTTTTTT. The full variable domain, in which reference TRBV5-1 and TRBJ1-4 provide the parts outside the CDR3, is KAGVTQTPRYLIKTRGQQVTLSCSPISGHRSVSWYQQTPGQGLQFLFEYFSETQRNKGNFPGRFSGRQFSNSRSEMNVSTLELGDSALYLCASSLDGTRTRRKLFFGSGTQLSVL.

V usage is TRBV29-1 and J usage is TRBJ2-3; D uncertain. V was clipped by 3 bases and J by 0 bases, with 19 bases between them. This CDR3 is 17 amino acids long. The germline V gene has CDR1 SQVTM and CDR2 ANQGSEA. DNA for the CDR3: TGCAGCGTTGATGGGCTTGGGCACACATCTAGCACAGATACGCAGTATTTT. Translated: CSVDGLGHTSSTDTQYF.

The chain joins TRBV6-5 to TRBJ2-7; 8 bases are a match to TRBD1. CDR3 length: 14 residues. The V gene end was trimmed by 7 bases and the J gene end by 4 bases; junction bases not matched to a gene: 9. Germline V gives CDR1 MNHEY, CDR2 SVGAGI. In DNA, the CDR3 is TGTGCCAGCACCACAGGGGGTTCTAGGTACGAGCAGTACTTC. Amino acid sequence: CASTTGGSRYEQYF.

The chain carries TRBV28 and TRBJ2-2, with 10 bases identical to TRBD1. Germline V gene data show CDR1 as MDHEN and CDR2 as SYDVKM. This CDR3 has 18 amino acids. V dropped 5 bases and J dropped 3; count of bases not matched to a gene: 12. CDR3 DNA sequence: TGTGCCAGCAGTCCATCCCGCCGGGACAGGGGATACACCGGGGAGCTGTTTTTT. Amino acids: CASSPSRRDRGYTGELFF.

The gene calls are TRBV28 and TRBJ1-2, with 8 bases matching TRBD1. Germline V gene sequence: CDR1 MDHEN, CDR2 SYDVKM. The CDR3 runs 15 residues. V lost 5 bases to trimming and J lost 3 bases; unmatched junction nucleotides: 8. The CDR3 here is CASSPRTGPDYGYTF. In DNA form, the CDR3 reads TGTGCCAGCAGTCCTAGGACAGGGCCGGACTATGGCTACACCTTC.

The chain's CDR3 is CATAGLPNEQFF. CDR3 nucleotides: TGTGCCACCGCGGGACTCCCAAATGAGCAGTTCTTC. The chain combines TRBV28 with TRBJ2-1, with D possibly being TRBD2 (6 bases). The CDR3 runs to 12 residues. The germline V gene has CDR1 MDHEN and CDR2 SYDVKM. Trimming took 10 bases from V and 7 from J, leaving 14 bases between them.

This rearrangement joins TRBV5-8 to TRBJ1-2; the D is unclear. The ends were cut back, 0 bases at V and 3 bases at J, with 9 bases in the middle. CDR3 length: 14 residues. Germline CDR1 reads SGHTS; CDR2 reads YDEGEE. The CDR3 here is CASSLALSYYGYTF. DNA of the CDR3: TGTGCCAGCAGCTTGGCCTTATCGTACTATGGCTACACCTTC.

This clone was picked up a small number of times. The gene calls are TRBV6-5 and TRBJ1-1; no firm D call. Germline V gives CDR1 MNHEY, CDR2 SVGAGI. V was trimmed by 6 bases and J by 5 bases, leaving 16 bases between them. The CDR3 has 14 residues. The CDR3 here is CASRGIGGNTEAFF. The CDR3 coding sequence is TGTGCCAGCAGGGGGATCGGCGGGAATACTGAAGCTTTCTTT.

The V call is TRBV5-6, the J call TRBJ2-7, with D perhaps TRBD2 (5 bases). The CDR3 loop spans 15 amino acids. Germline values: CDR1 SGHDT, CDR2 YYEEEE. The V end lost 0 bases, the J end lost 5 bases, and 15 bases lay between the germline ends. The CDR3 nucleotides are TGTGCCAGCAGCTTGGCGCAGCCGGGAATCGACGAGCAGTACTTC. Translation gives CASSLAQPGIDEQYF.

The rearrangement uses TRBV18 and TRBJ1-2; 8 bases map to TRBD1. V lost 4 bases and J lost 7; bases outside the gene matches: 8. Germline V gene sequence: CDR1 KGHSH, CDR2 LQKENI. This CDR3 comprises 14 residues. The CDR3 sequence is CASSLRSRGLGYTF. CDR3 bases: TGTGCCAGCTCACTTCGAAGCAGGGGGCTTGGCTACACCTTC.

The J gene is TRBJ1-5, the V gene TRBV2, with D tentatively TRBD1 (5 bases). V was shortened by 6 bases and J by 0 bases, with 12 bases between the two germline ends. Germline CDR1 SNHLY, CDR2 FYNNEI. This CDR3 spans 15 amino acids. As DNA, the CDR3 is TGTGCCAGCAGGGGCCAGGGAGGTAGCAATCAGCCCCAGCATTTT. This gives the protein CASRGQGGSNQPQHF.

This clone showed up just once. V and J are TRBV3-1 (or the pseudogene TRBV3-2) and TRBJ2-3; 10 bases are a match to TRBD1. Germline CDR1 LGHDT, CDR2 YNNKEL (reference sequence). V shed 1 base, J shed 2 bases, and the junction held 3 bases outside the gene matches. The CDR3 has 16 amino acids. The DNA of the CDR3 is TGTGCCAGCAGCCAAGGGGGACAGGGGCACACAGATACGCAGTATTTT. Its translation is CASSQGGQGHTDTQYF.

The table lists this clone with a count of one. The genes are TRBV2 and TRBJ2-3; the D gene is possibly TRBD2 (6 bases). The CDR3 runs 14 residues. In germline, CDR1 is SNHLY, CDR2 FYNNEI. V was pared by 3 bases and J by 3 bases, with 10 bases between. The DNA of the CDR3 is TGTGCCAGCAGTGAGTCCCTAGCGACAGATACGCAGTATTTT. Translated: CASSESLATDTQYF. The full variable domain, its missing parts supplied by reference TRBV2 and TRBJ2-3, is EPEVTQTPSHQVTQMGQEVILRCVPISNHLYFYWYRQILGQKVEFLVSFYNNEISEKSEIFDDQFSVERPDGSNFTLKIRSTKLEDSAMYFCASSESLATDTQYFGPGTRLTVL.

V gene TRBV12-3 or TRBV12-4 combines with J gene TRBJ2-2, with D perhaps TRBD2 (5 bases). The CDR3 runs 12 residues. Between the trimmed V and J ends, which lost 8 bases and 6 bases, there was a span of 10 bases. The CDR3 DNA follows: TGTGCCAGCCCACTAGGATCCGGGGAGCTGTTTTTT. This sequence encodes CASPLGSGELFF.

Written as DNA, the CDR3 is TGTGCCAGCACCTCGGGAGTCACGCAGTATTTT. As protein: CASTSGVTQYF. The chain couples TRBV25-1 to TRBJ2-3; a weak D match, TRBD2 (6 bases). Looked up from germline, CDR1 is MGHDK and CDR2 is SYGVNS. V lost 7 bases and J 9 bases, leaving 11 bases between the germline ends. The CDR3 runs to 11 residues.

The chain combines TRBV5-1 with TRBJ1-2; D unresolved. The germline V gene encodes CDR1 SGHRS and CDR2 YFSETQ. This CDR3 region has 15 residues. V was pared by 0 bases and J by 4 bases, with 13 bases between. DNA of the CDR3: TGCGCCAGCAGCTTGGGGTCGAGGGAACCCTATGGCTACACCTTC. The encoded protein is CASSLGSREPYGYTF.

The CDR3, as DNA: TGTGCCAGCAGCCTAGGGACTAGCACAACCACAGATACGCAGTATTTT. It translates to CASSLGTSTTTDTQYF. The chain carries TRBV7-3 and TRBJ2-3; TRBD2 aligns across 9 bases. Germline V gene sequence: CDR1 SGHTA, CDR2 FQGTGA. With 5 bases clipped from V and 2 bases from J, the junction kept 8 bases outside the gene matches. This CDR3 region has 16 residues.

Comments on this clone: The junction differs from germline at one of its ends, possibly a read error. The chain uses TRBV7-7 and TRBJ2-1; 10 bases align to TRBD1. Germline V gene lookup returns CDR1 SSHAT and CDR2 FNYEAQ (reference sequence). The CDR3 totals 13 residues. The CDR3 coding sequence is TGTGCTAGCAGCCGGGACAGGGGCGATGAGCAGTTCTTC. It codes for CASSRDRGDEQFF.

The V and J genes are TRBV2 and TRBJ2-7, with 9 bases that match TRBD1. CDR1 and CDR2 (germline): SNHLY, FYNNEI. V trimming: 6 bases; J trimming: 0 bases; junction bases outside the gene matches: 3. This CDR3 comprises 14 residues. CDR3 bases: TGTGCCAGCAGGGGGGACAGGGACTCCTACGAGCAGTACTTC. Amino acids: CASRGDRDSYEQYF.

This rearrangement joins TRBV30 to TRBJ2-7; D might be TRBD1 (6 bases). V lost 3 bases, J lost 5 bases, and 14 bases lay in between. The CDR3 contains 13 residues. The germline CDR1 and CDR2 sequences are GTSNPN and SVGIG (reference sequence). CDR3 loop: CAWSQHRENEQYF. The CDR3 DNA reads as TGTGCCTGGAGCCAACACAGGGAAAACGAGCAGTACTTC.